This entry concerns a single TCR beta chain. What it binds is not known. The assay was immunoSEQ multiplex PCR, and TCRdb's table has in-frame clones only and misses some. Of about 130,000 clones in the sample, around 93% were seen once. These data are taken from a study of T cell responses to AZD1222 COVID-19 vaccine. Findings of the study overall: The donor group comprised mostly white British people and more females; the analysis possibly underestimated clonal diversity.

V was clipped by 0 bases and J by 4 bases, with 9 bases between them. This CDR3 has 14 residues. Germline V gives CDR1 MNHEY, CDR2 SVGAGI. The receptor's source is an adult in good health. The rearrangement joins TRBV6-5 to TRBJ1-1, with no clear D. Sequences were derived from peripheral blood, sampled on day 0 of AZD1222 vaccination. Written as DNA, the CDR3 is TGTGCCAGCAGTTACTCACGGGCTTTCACTGAAGCTTTCTTT. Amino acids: CASSYSRAFTEAFF.